What follows are 24 T cell receptor beta chains derived from one specimen sequenced in a study of blood T cell repertoires in COVID-19. The table came from immunoSEQ multiplex PCR; TCRdb's copy has only in-frame clones and leaves some out. This sample has 200,000 to 250,000 clones, with 84% found just once. The specimen sequenced was PBMCs or T cells enriched from blood (not recorded which). These receptors originate from a woman aged 40 to 55 who had recovered from COVID-19.

CDR3 protein: CASRDIRNTEAFF. The CDR3 DNA reads as TGTGCCAGCAGGGACATCAGAAACACTGAAGCTTTCTTT. This chain connects TRBV6-5 to TRBJ1-1; the D gene is possibly TRBD1 (5 bases). Germline CDR1 is MNHEY and CDR2 is SVGAGI. CDR3 length equals 13 residues. V lost 6 bases and J 2 bases, leaving 10 bases between the germline ends.

The chain employs TRBV10-3 and TRBJ1-2, with D possibly TRBD1 on 6 matching bases. The V end lost 6 bases, the J end lost 6 bases, and 14 bases lay between the germline ends. The germline V gene encodes CDR1 ENHRY and CDR2 SYGVKD. The CDR3 spans 13 residues. The CDR3 reads CAIRGAGQDGYTF. The CDR3 DNA sequence: TGTGCCATCAGGGGGGCAGGCCAGGATGGCTACACCTTC.

The chain uses TRBV28 and TRBJ2-7; 10 bases are shared with TRBD1. CDR3 size: 14 residues. J lost 9 bases, V lost 4 bases, and 9 bases had no gene match. Germline V gene data show CDR1 as MDHEN and CDR2 as SYDVKM. Here the CDR3 DNA reads TGTGCCAGCAGTTCTAGGACAGGGGGGCTTGGGCAGTACGTC. Translated: CASSSRTGGLGQYV.

The chain employs TRBV29-1 and TRBJ2-1; the match to TRBD2 covers 9 bases. V was clipped by 3 bases and J by 5 bases; unmatched bases: 5. This CDR3 has 14 amino acids. Per germline, CDR1 SQVTM and CDR2 ANQGSEA. Written as DNA, the CDR3 is TGCAGCGTTGATTGGCTAGCGGGAAACAATGAGCAGTTCTTC. Amino acid sequence: CSVDWLAGNNEQFF.

For the CDR3, the DNA is TGTGCCAGCAGCCCGGGACAGGGGGACAATGAGCAGTTCTTC. As protein: CASSPGQGDNEQFF. V and J are TRBV3-1 (or the pseudogene TRBV3-2) and TRBJ2-1; 11 bases align to TRBD1. This CDR3 contains 14 residues. Germline CDR1 LGHDT, CDR2 YNNKEL (reference sequence). Unmatched junction bases numbered 1, after V lost 4 bases and J lost 5 bases.

V is TRBV27 and J is TRBJ2-1; TRBD2 agrees at 7 bases. This CDR3 is 16 amino acids long. Germline values: CDR1 MNHEY, CDR2 SMNVEV (reference sequence). V was clipped by 2 bases and J by 5 bases; unmatched bases: 9. This CDR3 reads CASSLRSSGANNEQFF. As DNA, the CDR3 is TGTGCCAGCAGTTTACGGTCTAGCGGAGCGAACAATGAGCAGTTCTTC.

This rearrangement joins TRBV19 to TRBJ1-6, with D possibly being TRBD1 (6 bases). Germline CDR1 LNHDA, CDR2 SQIVND (reference sequence). Trimming took off 7 bases at V and 7 bases at J, with 14 bases between the two ends. The CDR3 covers 14 residues. In DNA, the CDR3 is TGTGCCAGTACCCTCGACCAGGGGAATTCACCCCTCCACTTT. Translated: CASTLDQGNSPLHF.

The V call is TRBV2, the J call TRBJ1-1; no reliable D call. Deletions cut 5 bases from V and 0 bases from J, with 10 bases between. Germline V gene lookup returns CDR1 SNHLY and CDR2 FYNNEI. CDR3 size: 14 residues. Here the CDR3 reads CASSSDGMNTEAFF. CDR3 in DNA: TGTGCCAGCAGTTCCGACGGGATGAACACTGAAGCTTTCTTT.

The chain recombines TRBV19 with TRBJ1-1; D uncertain. The CDR3 extends over 16 amino acids. Germline CDR1 and CDR2: LNHDA and SQIVND (reference sequence). Trimming pared 2 bases from V and 0 bases from J, leaving 13 bases between. The chain's CDR3 is CASSINPQRVNTEAFF. The CDR3 DNA reads as TGTGCCAGTAGTATAAACCCCCAGAGGGTGAACACTGAAGCTTTCTTT. The full variable domain, rest sourced from reference TRBV19 and TRBJ1-1, is DGGITQSPKYLFRKEGQNVTLSCEQNLNHDAMYWYRQDPGQGLRLIYYSQIVNDFQKGDIAEGYSVSREKKESFPLTVTSAQKNPTAFYLCASSINPQRVNTEAFFGQGTRLTVV.

V is TRBV5-1 and J is TRBJ2-3, with TRBD2 as a possible D gene (5 bases). The CDR3 is made up of 14 amino acids. The V and J ends lost 2 bases and 2 bases respectively, with 9 bases between them. Germline CDR1 SGHRS, CDR2 YFSETQ. The CDR3 sequence: CASSFGDNTDTQYF. In DNA, the CDR3 is TGCGCCAGCAGCTTCGGGGATAACACAGATACGCAGTATTTT.

The rearrangement uses TRBV28 and TRBJ2-7; 8 nucleotides agree with TRBD2. V gave up 6 bases and J gave up 7 bases; unmatched junction bases: 11. This CDR3 spans 14 amino acids. The germline V gene has CDR1 MDHEN and CDR2 SYDVKM. The CDR3 is CASSPGGRVWEQYV. DNA of the CDR3: TGTGCCAGCAGCCCGGGAGGGCGGGTGTGGGAGCAGTACGTC.

The rearrangement uses TRBV18 and TRBJ2-1; a possible D gene is TRBD2 (6 bases). CDR1 is KGHSH and CDR2 is LQKENI in the germline V gene. The CDR3 spans 15 residues. V was pared by 8 bases and J by 9 bases, with 23 bases between. CDR3 sequence reads: CASRPSSQGGGEQFF. The CDR3 DNA sequence: TGTGCCAGCCGCCCGAGCAGCCAGGGAGGAGGTGAGCAGTTCTTC.

The J gene is TRBJ2-7, the V gene TRBV10-3, with 11 bases identical to TRBD2. There are 16 residues in the CDR3. Trimming at V came to 11 bases and at J to 4 bases, leaving 16 bases not matched to a gene. The germline gives CDR1 ENHRY, CDR2 SYGVKD. As DNA, the CDR3 is TGTGCCGCCGGGTCACTAGCGGGAGTGATTCGGTACGAGCAGTACTTC. It translates to CAAGSLAGVIRYEQYF.

The chain uses TRBV28 and TRBJ2-3, with TRBD1 matching over 9 bases. The trim removed 2 bases at V and 14 bases at J, leaving 8 bases unmatched. Looked up from germline, CDR1 is MDHEN and CDR2 is SYDVKM. This CDR3 contains 13 residues. This CDR3 reads CASSLPGQGMPYF. The CDR3 coding sequence is TGTGCCAGCAGTTTACCTGGACAGGGGATGCCGTATTTT.

V usage is TRBV28 and J usage is TRBJ2-1; D might be TRBD2 (5 bases). CDR3 length: 16 amino acids. Deletions cut 2 bases from V and 0 bases from J, with 11 bases between. Germline assignment: CDR1 MDHEN and CDR2 SYDVKM. DNA of the CDR3: TGTGCCAGCAGTTTAGTCTCGGGGAGCTCCTACAATGAGCAGTTCTTC. This gives the protein CASSLVSGSSYNEQFF.

The CDR3 spells CASSPGQADGYTF. Written as DNA, the CDR3 is TGCGCCAGCAGCCCGGGACAGGCGGATGGCTACACCTTC. V gene TRBV5-1 combines with J gene TRBJ1-2; 8 bases agree with TRBD1. Germline CDR1 is SGHRS and CDR2 is YFSETQ. The CDR3 is 13 amino acids. V shed 4 bases, J shed 6 bases, and the junction held 5 bases outside the gene matches.

DNA for the CDR3: TGTGCCAGCAGCCCACTTATGGAGACCCAGTACTTC. It translates to CASSPLMETQYF. The genes are TRBV3-1 (or the pseudogene TRBV3-2) and TRBJ2-5; D is undetermined. This CDR3 comprises 12 residues. Between the trimmed V and J ends, which lost 4 bases and 5 bases, there was a span of 8 bases. Germline V CDR1 and CDR2: LGHDT, YNNKEL (reference sequence).

This chain links TRBV4-1 with TRBJ2-3; 10 nucleotides match TRBD2. Germline V lookup: CDR1 MGHRA, CDR2 YSYEKL. Trimming removed 2 bases from V and 6 bases from J; junction bases left unmatched: 8. There are 16 residues in the CDR3. The CDR3 DNA reads TGCGCCAGCAGCCAAATGACTAGCGGGCTCATTGATACGCAGTATTTT. Its translation: CASSQMTSGLIDTQYF.

The genes are TRBV5-1 and TRBJ2-1, with TRBD2 as a possible D gene (5 bases). Germline-derived CDR1 and CDR2 are SGHRS and YFSETQ. This CDR3 spans 15 amino acids. Trimming left V 4 bases short and J 4 bases short, with 15 bases between. The CDR3 coding sequence is TGCGCCAGCAGCAGTGGGAGAACCTTATACAATGAGCAGTTCTTC. The encoded protein is CASSSGRTLYNEQFF. Complete variable domain (other parts from reference TRBV5-1 and TRBJ2-1): KAGVTQTPRYLIKTRGQQVTLSCSPISGHRSVSWYQQTPGQGLQFLFEYFSETQRNKGNFPGRFSGRQFSNSRSEMNVSTLELGDSALYLCASSSGRTLYNEQFFGPGTRLTVL.

The chain combines TRBV28 with TRBJ2-6; D uncertain. Deletions cut 9 bases from V and 0 bases from J, with 6 bases between. Looked up from germline, CDR1 is MDHEN and CDR2 is SYDVKM. The length of the CDR3 is 13 residues. CDR3 region: CASYYSGANVLTF. CDR3 DNA: TGTGCCAGTTACTACTCTGGGGCCAACGTCCTGACTTTC.

The chain joins TRBV15 to TRBJ2-3; 8 positions match TRBD1. The CDR3 is 17 amino acids. Germline V gene sequence: CDR1 LNHNV, CDR2 YYDKDF (reference sequence). V lost 1 base and J lost 4; bases outside the gene matches: 10. The CDR3, as DNA: TGTGCCACCAGCAGAGCCTCGACAGGGGTCGAGGCAGATACGCAGTATTTT. Its protein product is CATSRASTGVEADTQYF. Variable domain in full (rest from reference TRBV15 and TRBJ2-3): DAMVIQNPRYQVTQFGKPVTLSCSQTLNHNVMYWYQQKSSQAPKLLFHYYDKDFNNEADTPDNFQSRRPNTSFCFLDIRSPGLGDTAMYLCATSRASTGVEADTQYFGPGTRLTVL.

The CDR3 DNA sequence: TGTGCCAGCAGTCGCGGTCCCAATTCACCCCTCCACTTT. It yields the protein CASSRGPNSPLHF. The J gene is TRBJ1-6, the V gene TRBV6-5; no reliable D call. In germline, CDR1 is MNHEY, CDR2 SVGAGI. CDR3 length: 13 amino acids. V lost 5 bases to trimming and J lost 7 bases, with 9 bases between them.

The CDR3 DNA is TGTGCCTGGAGTTTTCGACAGGGCGCTGGCTACACCTTC. Residues: CAWSFRQGAGYTF. J is TRBJ1-2 and V is TRBV30, with 7 bases that match TRBD1. This CDR3 has 13 residues. The V gene end was trimmed by 2 bases and the J gene end by 7 bases; junction bases not matched to a gene: 7. The germline V gene encodes CDR1 GTSNPN and CDR2 SVGIG (reference sequence).

This rearrangement joins TRBV28 to TRBJ1-1, with 8 bases aligning to TRBD1. Germline V CDR1 and CDR2: MDHEN, SYDVKM. The CDR3 contains 14 residues. With 6 bases clipped from V and 9 bases from J, the junction kept 12 bases outside the gene matches. CDR3 nucleotide sequence: TGTGCCAGCAGCCCAACAGGGGGATCTTTCCAAGCTTTCTTT. Translating gives CASSPTGGSFQAFF. The variable domain in full, with the rest retrieved from reference TRBV28 and TRBJ1-1, is DVKVTQSSRYLVKRTGEKVFLECVQDMDHENMFWYRQDPGLGLRLIYFSYDVKMKEKGDIPEGYSVSREKKERFSLILESASTNQTSMYLCASSPTGGSFQAFFGQGTRLTVV.